These 9 T cell receptor beta chains were sequenced from one sample in a study of cytomegalovirus exposure and HLA in healthy donors (TCRdb year 2017). Library creation used the immunoSEQ multiplex PCR assay. For the multiplex PCR, a mixture combining 60 forward primers for TCR Vbeta segments and 13 reverse primers for TCR Jbeta segments was used. TCRdb's version of the immuneACCESS table is confined to in-frame rearrangements and falls short of the full clone set. An unresolved V gene accounts for under half of the shortfall where checked; the remainder is of unknown origin. For this sample there are some 140,000 clones; approximately 78% appear just once. About 8.6% of the sample is taken by the ten largest. Specimen: PBMCs. The receptors originated from a woman between 45 and 60 years old in good health and CMV-seropositive.

This clone came up a few times. The chain uses TRBV7-2 and TRBJ1-5; D might be TRBD1 (5 bases). The CDR3 has 14 amino acids. V lost 4 bases and J 7 bases, leaving 14 bases between the germline ends. Germline V gene sequence: CDR1 SGHTA, CDR2 FQGNSA. The CDR3 coding sequence is TGTGCCAGCAGCTCTGAGGCCTACAGGCAGCCCCAGCATTTT. Protein product: CASSSEAYRQPQHF.

The CDR3 sequence: CASSFLLAGGLGVQETQYF. CDR3 DNA: TGCGCCAGCAGCTTCCTACTAGCGGGGGGGCTCGGGGTCCAAGAGACCCAGTACTTC. The chain combines TRBV5-1 with TRBJ2-5; 13 bases line up with TRBD2. CDR1 and CDR2 from the germline V gene are SGHRS and YFSETQ. This CDR3 region has 19 residues. Germline trimming cut 2 bases from V and 1 base from J; bases unmatched to any gene: 11.

CDR3 protein: CAWSVLGQGNYGYTF. The CDR3, as DNA: TGTGCCTGGAGTGTCTTGGGACAGGGAAACTATGGCTACACCTTC. J is TRBJ1-2 and V is TRBV30; TRBD1 matches 9 bases. The CDR3 is made up of 15 amino acids. Germline CDR1 GTSNPN, CDR2 SVGIG (reference sequence). The ends lost 0 bases at V and 2 bases at J; junction bases unmatched: 4.

This sequence joins TRBV7-6 and TRBJ2-1; weak D call: TRBD2 (6 bases). CDR1 and CDR2 (germline): SGHVS, FNYEAQ. The CDR3 loop spans 13 amino acids. Trimming pared 5 bases from V and 12 bases from J, leaving 17 bases between. DNA of the CDR3: TGTGCCAGCAGCCCCAGGACTACCGAAAGGCAGTTCTTC. Translated: CASSPRTTERQFF.

J is TRBJ1-5 and V is TRBV5-5; 7 nucleotides align to TRBD1. Germline V gene lookup returns CDR1 SGHKS and CDR2 YYEKEE (reference sequence). V gave up 4 bases and J gave up 5 bases; unmatched junction bases: 12. CDR3 length: 16 residues. The CDR3 is CASSRKLTGTHQPQHF. The CDR3 coding sequence is TGTGCCAGCAGCCGTAAACTGACAGGGACCCATCAGCCCCAGCATTTT.

The chain combines TRBV7-9 with TRBJ2-7; 7 bases align to TRBD2. CDR1 and CDR2 (germline): SEHNR, FQNEAQ (reference sequence). The CDR3 length is 16 residues. The ends lost 5 bases at V and 7 bases at J; junction bases unmatched: 17. CDR3 nucleotide sequence: TGTGCCAGCAGCCCCCTCACTGCCAGGGAGGGCCGTGAGCAGTACTTC. Amino acids: CASSPLTAREGREQYF. Combining the CDR3 with reference TRBV7-9 and TRBJ2-7 gives the whole variable domain DTGVSQNPRHKITKRGQNVTFRCDPISEHNRLYWYRQTLGQGPEFLTYFQNEAQLEKSRLLSDRFSAERPKGSFSTLEIQRTEQGDSAMYLCASSPLTAREGREQYFGPGTRLTVT.

The chain has TRBV5-4 and TRBJ2-1; the match to TRBD2 covers 8 bases. This CDR3 region has 14 residues. CDR1 and CDR2 from the germline V gene are SGHNT and YYREEE (reference sequence). The V and J ends lost 2 bases and 8 bases, in that order; junction bases with no gene match: 6. CDR3 residues: CASSLSGSLDEQFF. The DNA of the CDR3 is TGTGCCAGCAGCTTAAGCGGGAGTCTCGATGAGCAGTTCTTC. Using reference TRBV5-4 and TRBJ2-1 for the parts outside the CDR3, the full variable domain is ETGVTQSPTHLIKTRGQQVTLRCSSQSGHNTVSWYQQALGQGPQFIFQYYREEENGRGNFPPRFSGLQFPNYSSELNVNALELDDSALYLCASSLSGSLDEQFFGPGTRLTVL.

This chain connects TRBV7-9 to TRBJ2-6, with D maybe TRBD1 (6 bases). V gave up 8 bases and J gave up 1 base, with 18 bases separating them. Looked up from germline, CDR1 is SEHNR and CDR2 is FQNEAQ (reference sequence). The CDR3 extends over 17 amino acids. CDR3 residues: CASPGQNLESGANVLTF. The CDR3 DNA reads TGTGCCAGCCCCGGACAGAATTTGGAATCTGGGGCCAACGTCCTGACTTTC.

The chain uses TRBV7-2 and TRBJ1-1; 7 nucleotides align to TRBD1. The germline CDR1 and CDR2 sequences are SGHTA and FQGNSA. This CDR3 contains 15 residues. The V segment lost 5 bases and the J segment 7 bases; nucleotides outside the gene matches: 13. In DNA form, the CDR3 reads TGTGCCAGCAGCCGCGACTCGACAGGGCAATATGAAGCTTTCTTT. It translates to CASSRDSTGQYEAFF.